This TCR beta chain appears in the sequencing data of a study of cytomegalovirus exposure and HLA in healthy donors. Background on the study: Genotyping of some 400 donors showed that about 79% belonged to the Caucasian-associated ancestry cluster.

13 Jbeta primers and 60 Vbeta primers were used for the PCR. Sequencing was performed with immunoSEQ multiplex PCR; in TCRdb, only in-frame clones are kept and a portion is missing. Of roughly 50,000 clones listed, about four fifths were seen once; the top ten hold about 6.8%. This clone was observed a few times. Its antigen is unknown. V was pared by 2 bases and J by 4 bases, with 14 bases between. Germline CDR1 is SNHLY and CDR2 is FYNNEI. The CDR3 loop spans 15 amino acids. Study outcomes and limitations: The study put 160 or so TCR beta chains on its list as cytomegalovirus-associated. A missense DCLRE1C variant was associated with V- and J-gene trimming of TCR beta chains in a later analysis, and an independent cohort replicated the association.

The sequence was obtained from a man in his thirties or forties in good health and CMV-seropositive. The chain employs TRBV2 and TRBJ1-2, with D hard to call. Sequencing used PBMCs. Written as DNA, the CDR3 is TGTGCCAGCAGTGAACTGGGCAGTGCAACCTATGGCTACACCTTC. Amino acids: CASSELGSATYGYTF.